This TCR beta chain stems from a study of T cell changes during pregnancy in multiple sclerosis. With 4 bases clipped from V and 0 bases from J, the junction kept 8 bases outside the gene matches. This CDR3 comprises 16 residues. Germline V gives CDR1 SGDLS, CDR2 YYNGEE. This clone has just one count. Only in-frame clones appear in the TCRdb table, and some are missing; sequencing was by immunoSEQ multiplex PCR. Found here are about 24,000 clones, around 87% of them singletons; the top ten hold around 0.93%. The material was CD4+ T cells from peripheral blood mononuclear cells, obtained in the second trimester of pregnancy. The clonotype comes from a female donor in good health, enrolled as a control in a pregnancy study. The J gene is TRBJ1-1, the V gene TRBV9; 8 bases match TRBD1. CDR3 nucleotide sequence: TGTGCCAGCAGCCCCGGACAGGGAGTAGTGAACACTGAAGCTTTCTTT. This encodes CASSPGQGVVNTEAFF.